This TCR beta chain originates from a study of blood T cell repertoires in COVID-19. This table comes from immunoSEQ multiplex PCR, and its TCRdb copy is limited to in-frame clones, with some not included. Found here are 300,000 to 500,000 clones, roughly 86% of them singletons; the top ten hold over 2%. After removal of 3 bases from V and 5 bases from J, the junction contained 14 bases not matched to a gene. This CDR3 is built from 17 residues. Input material: PBMCs or T cells enriched from blood (not recorded which). The clonotype originates from a woman aged 40 to 50 with acute COVID-19. The J gene is TRBJ1-2, the V gene TRBV23-1, with 8 positions matching TRBD1. TRBV23-1 is placed among ORFs of uncertain function. The CDR3 DNA is TGCGCCAGCAGTCACCCCCCAGAGCCGGGACAGGAATATGGCTACACCTTC. It encodes CASSHPPEPGQEYGYTF.